This is a list of T cell receptor beta chains from one sample in a study of shared clonotypes between healthy human individuals. Sequencing used immunoSEQ multiplex PCR; TCRdb keeps in-frame clones, though not all of them. This sample carries around 700,000 clones, about 91% of them seen once, and the ten largest clones take more than 20%. The sample comprised naive CD8+ T cells sorted from blood. The source of these receptors is a man under 40 in good health. CDR3s include the opening cysteine and the closing phenylalanine or tryptophan. A D gene is named only where the DNA matches it firmly. Not every row has a clone size; where given, it reads once, few, many or a size class.

v_gene: TRBV29-1
j_gene: TRBJ2-7
abundance: once
d_gene: -
CDR3nt: TGCAGCGTTGAGGTCGGTTCCTACGAGCAGTACTTC
CDR3aa: CSVEVGSYEQYF

v_gene: TRBV4-1
j_gene: TRBJ2-7
abundance: -
d_gene: TRBD2
CDR3nt: TGCGCCAGCAGCCAAGTAGAGACTAGCAGCTACGAGCAGTACTTC
CDR3aa: CASSQVETSSYEQYF

v_gene: TRBV28
j_gene: TRBJ2-5
abundance: -
d_gene: -
CDR3nt: TGTGCCACCTCTCCCAACGGGGCCCCAGAGACCCAGTACTTC
CDR3aa: CATSPNGAPETQYF

v_gene: TRBV28
j_gene: TRBJ2-7
abundance: once
d_gene: TRBD1
CDR3nt: TGTGCCAGCAGTTTACGGGACAGGGGGCTTGAGCAGTACTTC
CDR3aa: CASSLRDRGLEQYF

v_gene: TRBV19
j_gene: TRBJ1-5
abundance: -
d_gene: TRBD1
CDR3nt: TGTGCCAGTAGTTACGATCTGGGACAGTTCAATCGGCCCCAGCATTTT
CDR3aa: CASSYDLGQFNRPQHF

v_gene: TRBV15
j_gene: TRBJ2-7
abundance: -
d_gene: -
CDR3nt: TGTGCCACCAGCCCCCTTGGAGGGGACTACGAGCAGTACTTC
CDR3aa: CATSPLGGDYEQYF

v_gene: TRBV6-4
j_gene: TRBJ2-2
abundance: once
d_gene: TRBD2
CDR3nt: TGTGCCAGCAGTCCAGCGGGGGGCCCGAGCACCGGGGAGCTGTTTTTT
CDR3aa: CASSPAGGPSTGELFF

v_gene: TRBV10-1
j_gene: TRBJ2-1
abundance: -
d_gene: -
CDR3nt: TGCGCCAGCAGTGAGTCGAAAGGGGTATGGAATGAGCAGTTCTTC
CDR3aa: CASSESKGVWNEQFF

v_gene: TRBV7-3
j_gene: TRBJ2-1
abundance: -
d_gene: TRBD1
CDR3nt: TGTGCCAGCAGCTCTGGACAGGGGTCCTACAATGAGCAGTTCTTC
CDR3aa: CASSSGQGSYNEQFF

v_gene: TRBV7-9
j_gene: TRBJ2-1
abundance: -
d_gene: TRBD2
CDR3nt: TGTGCCAGCAGCGAATCGGGACTACCCCGCAATGAGCAGTTCTTC
CDR3aa: CASSESGLPRNEQFF

v_gene: TRBV9
j_gene: TRBJ2-1
abundance: -
d_gene: -
CDR3nt: TGTGCCAGCAGCGTAAGCCAGGACAGGGCGGGAGTCAATGAGCAGTTCTTC
CDR3aa: CASSVSQDRAGVNEQFF

v_gene: TRBV9
j_gene: TRBJ2-1
abundance: -
d_gene: TRBD2
CDR3nt: TGTGCCAGCAGCGTAGATTTGGGACGTGCCGGGAGGGTCTACAATGAGCAGTTCTTC
CDR3aa: CASSVDLGRAGRVYNEQFF

v_gene: TRBV28
j_gene: TRBJ2-7
abundance: -
d_gene: TRBD1
CDR3nt: TGTGCCAGCAGTTTACCCGTCGGACAGGGGGTCTCCTACGAGCAGTACTTC
CDR3aa: CASSLPVGQGVSYEQYF

v_gene: TRBV5-3
j_gene: TRBJ1-5
abundance: -
d_gene: TRBD1
CDR3nt: TGTGCCAGAAACGCCCTCGTGTGTCCCAGACAGGGTGGCAATCAGCCCCAGCATTTT
CDR3aa: CARNALVCPRQGGNQPQHF

v_gene: TRBV5-1
j_gene: TRBJ1-1
abundance: -
d_gene: TRBD1
CDR3nt: TGCGCCAGCAGCTTTGGACAGGAGAACACTGAAGCTTTCTTT
CDR3aa: CASSFGQENTEAFF

v_gene: TRBV7-6
j_gene: TRBJ2-7
abundance: -
d_gene: -
CDR3nt: TGTGCCAGCAGCTTAGCGGGGGGGGCCAGCATGATCTCCTACGAGCAGTACTTC
CDR3aa: CASSLAGGASMISYEQYF

v_gene: TRBV5-1
j_gene: TRBJ2-1
abundance: -
d_gene: -
CDR3nt: TGCGCCAGCAGCCCCTACAGACAGCCCAATGAGCAGTTCTTC
CDR3aa: CASSPYRQPNEQFF

v_gene: TRBV7-9
j_gene: TRBJ2-7
abundance: once
d_gene: -
CDR3nt: TGTGCCAGCAGCATGTCGGACTTATTCTACGAGCAGTACTTC
CDR3aa: CASSMSDLFYEQYF

v_gene: TRBV7-6
j_gene: TRBJ2-7
abundance: -
d_gene: TRBD1
CDR3nt: TGTGCCAGCAGCTTAGACACGACAGGGTACTACGAGCAGTACTTC
CDR3aa: CASSLDTTGYYEQYF

v_gene: TRBV7-2
j_gene: TRBJ1-3
abundance: -
d_gene: TRBD1
CDR3nt: TGTGCCAGCAGCTTACAGGGGGCCGGGAACACCATATATTTT
CDR3aa: CASSLQGAGNTIYF

v_gene: TRBV28
j_gene: TRBJ2-2
abundance: few
d_gene: -
CDR3nt: TGTGCCAGCAGTTTAGGGGGGAACACCGGGGAGCTGTTTTTT
CDR3aa: CASSLGGNTGELFF

v_gene: TRBV2
j_gene: TRBJ2-3
abundance: once
d_gene: -
CDR3nt: TGTGCCAGCAGTCCTTCCCCCGGAAGCACAGATACGCAGTATTTT
CDR3aa: CASSPSPGSTDTQYF

v_gene: TRBV18
j_gene: TRBJ2-2
abundance: -
d_gene: -
CDR3nt: TGTGCCAGCTCACCAATTGTGCAGGATGAGGGGACCGGGGAGCTGTTTTTT
CDR3aa: CASSPIVQDEGTGELFF

v_gene: TRBV29-1
j_gene: TRBJ2-3
abundance: -
d_gene: -
CDR3nt: TGCAGCGTCAGTTGGGGCACAGATACGCAGTATTTT
CDR3aa: CSVSWGTDTQYF

v_gene: TRBV5-1
j_gene: TRBJ2-7
abundance: -
d_gene: -
CDR3nt: TGCGCCAGCAGCTTGGAATTCGGGACTGCCACCTACGAGCAGTACTTC
CDR3aa: CASSLEFGTATYEQYF

v_gene: TRBV7-9
j_gene: TRBJ2-1
abundance: -
d_gene: TRBD2
CDR3nt: TGTGCCAGCAGCTTGTCGGAGACTAGCGGGAGGGCGGATTACAATGAGCAGTTCTTC
CDR3aa: CASSLSETSGRADYNEQFF

v_gene: TRBV27
j_gene: TRBJ2-7
abundance: -
d_gene: TRBD1
CDR3nt: TGTGCCAGCCAAACACAGGGGTACGAGCAGTACTTC
CDR3aa: CASQTQGYEQYF

v_gene: TRBV6-5
j_gene: TRBJ2-7
abundance: -
d_gene: TRBD1
CDR3nt: TGTGCCAGCAGCCTTGGGACAGGGGGGTACGAGCAGTACTTC
CDR3aa: CASSLGTGGYEQYF

v_gene: TRBV29-1
j_gene: TRBJ2-3
abundance: -
d_gene: TRBD2
CDR3nt: TGCAGTGCAACCGGACTAGCGGACACAGATACGCAGTATTTT
CDR3aa: CSATGLADTDTQYF

v_gene: TRBV2
j_gene: TRBJ1-3
abundance: -
d_gene: TRBD1
CDR3nt: TGTGCCAGCAGTAAAGAAACAGGGGGCACACGTGGAAACACCATATATTTT
CDR3aa: CASSKETGGTRGNTIYF

v_gene: TRBV5-1
j_gene: TRBJ2-1
abundance: -
d_gene: TRBD2
CDR3nt: TGCGCCAGCAGCTTCGACGAGGGACTAGCGGGAGCACTTGAGCAGTTCTTC
CDR3aa: CASSFDEGLAGALEQFF

v_gene: TRBV14
j_gene: TRBJ2-1
abundance: -
d_gene: -
CDR3nt: TGTGCCAGCAGCCAAGATGGGCCCCTGTATGGTGAGCAGTTCTTC
CDR3aa: CASSQDGPLYGEQFF

v_gene: TRBV15
j_gene: TRBJ2-7
abundance: -
d_gene: TRBD2
CDR3nt: TGTGCCACCAGCAGTTCGCTAGCGGACGTCTACGAGCAGTACTTC
CDR3aa: CATSSSLADVYEQYF

v_gene: TRBV6-5
j_gene: TRBJ2-2
abundance: -
d_gene: -
CDR3nt: TGTGCCAGCAGTTACTCCACAGGGACCGGGGAGCTGTTTTTT
CDR3aa: CASSYSTGTGELFF

v_gene: TRBV5-1
j_gene: TRBJ2-7
abundance: once
d_gene: -
CDR3nt: TGCGCCAGCAGCTTGTTAAACGACGAGCAGTACTTC
CDR3aa: CASSLLNDEQYF

v_gene: TRBV10-3
j_gene: TRBJ2-1
abundance: -
d_gene: -
CDR3nt: TGTGCCGTTTCCTGGGGGAATGAGCAGTTCTTC
CDR3aa: CAVSWGNEQFF

v_gene: TRBV10-2
j_gene: TRBJ1-2
abundance: -
d_gene: -
CDR3nt: TGCGCCAGCAGTGAGTCGGCCTTGGCCTATGGCTACACCTTC
CDR3aa: CASSESALAYGYTF

v_gene: TRBV4-1
j_gene: TRBJ1-1
abundance: -
d_gene: -
CDR3nt: TGCGCCAGCAGCCAAGATCTCGCCCAGACCGCTTTCTTT
CDR3aa: CASSQDLAQTAFF

v_gene: TRBV29-1
j_gene: TRBJ2-7
abundance: -
d_gene: -
CDR3nt: TGCAGCGTTGTTCGGGTACAGGATGATAACGAGCAGTACTTC
CDR3aa: CSVVRVQDDNEQYF

v_gene: TRBV28
j_gene: TRBJ2-7
abundance: -
d_gene: -
CDR3nt: TGTGCCAGCAGTTTATCCATCTTTATCATTAGCGCGGGCCAAAACTACGAGCAGTACTTC
CDR3aa: CASSLSIFIISAGQNYEQYF

v_gene: TRBV9
j_gene: TRBJ2-1
abundance: -
d_gene: TRBD2
CDR3nt: TGTGCCAGCAGCGCATCCGGGACTAGCGTCGTTGAGCAGTTCTTC
CDR3aa: CASSASGTSVVEQFF

v_gene: TRBV28
j_gene: TRBJ2-7
abundance: -
d_gene: -
CDR3nt: TGTGCCAGCAGTTTACCGCTGAGGGGGGCCTCCTACGAGCAGTACTTC
CDR3aa: CASSLPLRGASYEQYF

v_gene: TRBV10-3
j_gene: TRBJ2-1
abundance: -
d_gene: -
CDR3nt: TGTGCCATCAGTGAAAATTCCTACAATGAGCAGTTCTTC
CDR3aa: CAISENSYNEQFF

v_gene: TRBV5-4
j_gene: TRBJ2-1
abundance: -
d_gene: TRBD1
CDR3nt: TGTGCCAGCAGCCAGGGACAGATCTCCTACAATGAGCAGTTCTTC
CDR3aa: CASSQGQISYNEQFF

v_gene: TRBV23-1
j_gene: TRBJ2-3
abundance: once
d_gene: -
CDR3nt: TGCGCCAGCAGATTCTGTCGCCCCGAAGATACGCAGTATTTT
CDR3aa: CASRFCRPEDTQYF

v_gene: TRBV14
j_gene: TRBJ2-1
abundance: -
d_gene: TRBD2
CDR3nt: TGTGCCAGCAGCTCCCGACTAGCGGGAGAGTCCTACAATGAGCAGTTCTTC
CDR3aa: CASSSRLAGESYNEQFF

v_gene: TRBV27
j_gene: TRBJ2-7
abundance: -
d_gene: -
CDR3nt: TGTGCCAGCAGTCCACCGCGGGCCGACTCCTACGAGCAGTACTTC
CDR3aa: CASSPPRADSYEQYF

v_gene: TRBV28
j_gene: TRBJ1-5
abundance: -
d_gene: -
CDR3nt: TGTGCCAGCACCGGAGGGCATTCCTATAGCAATCAGCCCCAGCATTTT
CDR3aa: CASTGGHSYSNQPQHF

v_gene: TRBV9
j_gene: TRBJ2-2
abundance: once
d_gene: TRBD1
CDR3nt: TGTGCCAGCAGCGGGAACAGGGGAGCCACCGGGGAGCTGTTTTTT
CDR3aa: CASSGNRGATGELFF

v_gene: TRBV13
j_gene: TRBJ2-7
abundance: -
d_gene: -
CDR3nt: TGTGCCAGCAGCTCGGACCTCAGCTCCTACGAGCAGTACTTC
CDR3aa: CASSSDLSSYEQYF

v_gene: TRBV12-5
j_gene: TRBJ2-5
abundance: once
d_gene: -
CDR3nt: TGTGCTAGTGGTTTGGGAGGTGGCGGCCTCCAAGAGACCCAGTACTTC
CDR3aa: CASGLGGGGLQETQYF

v_gene: TRBV7-5
j_gene: TRBJ2-3
abundance: -
d_gene: -
CDR3nt: TGTGTCAGAAGCTCTATAGCGGGAGATAGCACAGATACGCAGTATTTT
CDR3aa: CVRSSIAGDSTDTQYF

v_gene: TRBV29-1
j_gene: TRBJ2-1
abundance: -
d_gene: -
CDR3nt: TGCAGCGTTGACGGGCTAGGCCTCTACAATGAGCAGTTCTTC
CDR3aa: CSVDGLGLYNEQFF

v_gene: TRBV11-2
j_gene: TRBJ2-3
abundance: -
d_gene: -
CDR3nt: TGTGCCAGCAGCTACGTTTCAGATACGCAGTATTTT
CDR3aa: CASSYVSDTQYF

v_gene: TRBV27
j_gene: TRBJ1-1
abundance: -
d_gene: -
CDR3nt: TGTGCCAGCAGTTTATTGGGGGGAGACACTGAAGCTTTCTTT
CDR3aa: CASSLLGGDTEAFF

v_gene: TRBV9
j_gene: TRBJ1-2
abundance: -
d_gene: TRBD1
CDR3nt: TGTGCCAGCAGCGCCGGAAGATTCGGACAGGTTTTCGATGGCTACACCTTC
CDR3aa: CASSAGRFGQVFDGYTF

v_gene: TRBV4-3
j_gene: TRBJ2-7
abundance: -
d_gene: -
CDR3nt: TGCGCCAGCAGCCCTAGGCCAGGGGAGGAAGAAGAGCAGTACTTC
CDR3aa: CASSPRPGEEEEQYF

v_gene: TRBV19
j_gene: TRBJ2-7
abundance: -
d_gene: TRBD2
CDR3nt: TGTGCCAGTAGTATAGCGGCGGGGGGTTACTACGAGCAGTACTTC
CDR3aa: CASSIAAGGYYEQYF